This T cell receptor (beta chain) was found in a study of CD8+CD57+ T cells in acquired aplastic anemia. All patients picked for sequencing had shown, by flow cytometry, an expansion of CD8+CD57+ cells. The V end lost 5 bases, the J end lost 8 bases, and 7 bases lay between the germline ends. Germline CDR1 is SEHNR and CDR2 is FQNEAQ (reference sequence). CDR3 length equals 12 residues. According to the study, genomic DNA was the template for TCR beta VDJ and CDR3 profiling. Via MiXCR, TCRdb re-called the reads, giving one row per CDR3 protein. In the table there are around 130,000 distinct CDR3 sequences, under 60% of which are singletons.

The genes are TRBV7-9 and TRBJ1-6; D unclear. The specimen sequenced was sorted CD4+, CD8+, or CD8+CD57+ T cells (not recorded which) from PBMCs. The clonotype comes from a human donor with aplastic anemia. The CDR3 DNA reads as TGTGCCAGCAGCGTAAGGGATTCACCCCTCCACTTT. Protein: CASSVRDSPLHF.